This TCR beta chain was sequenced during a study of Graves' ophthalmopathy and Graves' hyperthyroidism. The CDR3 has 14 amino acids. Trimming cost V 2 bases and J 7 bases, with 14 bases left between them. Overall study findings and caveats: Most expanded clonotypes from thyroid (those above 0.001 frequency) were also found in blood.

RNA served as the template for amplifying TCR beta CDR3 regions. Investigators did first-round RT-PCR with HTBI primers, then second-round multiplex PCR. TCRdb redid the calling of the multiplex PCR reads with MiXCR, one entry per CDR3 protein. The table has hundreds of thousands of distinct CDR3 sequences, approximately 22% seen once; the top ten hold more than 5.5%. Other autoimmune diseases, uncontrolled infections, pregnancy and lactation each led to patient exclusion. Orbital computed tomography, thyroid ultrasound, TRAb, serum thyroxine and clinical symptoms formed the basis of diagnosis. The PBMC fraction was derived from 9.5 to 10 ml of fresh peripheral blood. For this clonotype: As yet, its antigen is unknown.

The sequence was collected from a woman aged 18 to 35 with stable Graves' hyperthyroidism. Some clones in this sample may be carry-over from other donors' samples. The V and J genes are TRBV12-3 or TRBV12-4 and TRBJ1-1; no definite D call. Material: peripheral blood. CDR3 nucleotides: TGTGCCAGCAGTTTAAGGACCACTGAACATGAAGCTTTCTTT. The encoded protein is CASSLRTTEHEAFF.